Listed below are T cell receptor beta chains from one sample, sequenced in a study of CD8+CD57+ T cells in acquired aplastic anemia. One entry per CDR3 protein results from TCRdb running MiXCR on the reads. The sample has 120,000 or so distinct CDR3 sequences, approximately 41% seen once; the top ten hold about 3%. Sequencing was carried out using sorted CD4+, CD8+, or CD8+CD57+ T cells (not recorded which) from PBMCs. These receptors were taken from a human donor with aplastic anemia. The CDR3 runs from the conserved cysteine through the conserved F or W. D genes are given only for firm matches. Not all rows give a size; the values are once, few, many and, for expanded clones, a class.

d_gene: NA
abundance: many
j_gene: TRBJ1-5
v_gene: TRBV2
CDR3nt: TGTGCCAGCAGCGGCTCGGGCCAGCCCCAGCATTTT
CDR3aa: CASSGSGQPQHF

d_gene: NA
abundance: few
j_gene: TRBJ1-2
v_gene: TRBV18
CDR3nt: TGTGCCAGCTCACCCGGACGGATGGATGGCTACACCTTC
CDR3aa: CASSPGRMDGYTF

d_gene: TRBD2
abundance: NA
j_gene: TRBJ2-1
v_gene: TRBV6-1
CDR3nt: TGTGCCAGCAGGAGCGGGGGGAGCTCCTACAATGAGCAGTTCTTC
CDR3aa: CASRSGGSSYNEQFF

d_gene: TRBD2
abundance: NA
j_gene: TRBJ2-7
v_gene: TRBV19
CDR3nt: TGCGCCAGCAGCCGGACTAGCGGGAGCGAGCAGTACTTC
CDR3aa: CASSRTSGSEQYF

d_gene: NA
abundance: many
j_gene: TRBJ2-3
v_gene: TRBV19
CDR3nt: TGTGCCAGTAGTATAGATGTTGGCACAGATACGCAGTATTTT
CDR3aa: CASSIDVGTDTQYF

d_gene: NA
abundance: many
j_gene: TRBJ2-5
v_gene: TRBV4-3
CDR3nt: TGCGCCAGCAGCGTAGCTATTGGGGGAACGGAGACCCAGTACTTC
CDR3aa: CASSVAIGGTETQYF

d_gene: NA
abundance: many
j_gene: TRBJ1-1
v_gene: TRBV12-3/TRBV12-4
CDR3nt: TGTGCCAGCAATCACCTCCAGACCATGAACACTGAAGCTTTCTTT
CDR3aa: CASNHLQTMNTEAFF

d_gene: TRBD2
abundance: NA
j_gene: TRBJ2-7
v_gene: TRBV7-9
CDR3nt: TGTGCCAGCAGCTTAGGTGCGGGAGGGAGCGAGCAGTACTTC
CDR3aa: CASSLGAGGSEQYF

d_gene: TRBD2
abundance: NA
j_gene: TRBJ2-7
v_gene: TRBV7-2
CDR3nt: TGTGCCAGCAGCTTATCGACTAGCGGGAGCTCCTACGAGCAGTACTTC
CDR3aa: CASSLSTSGSSYEQYF

d_gene: TRBD1
abundance: NA
j_gene: TRBJ1-1
v_gene: TRBV2
CDR3nt: TGTGCCAGCAGTGAAGGGCGATCGGGACAGAGAGCAGCCTTCTTT
CDR3aa: CASSEGRSGQRAAFF

d_gene: TRBD1
abundance: few
j_gene: TRBJ2-5
v_gene: TRBV5-1
CDR3nt: TGCGCCAGCAGCTTTAAAACAGGGGCCCCGTACCAAGAGACCCAGTACTTC
CDR3aa: CASSFKTGAPYQETQYF

d_gene: TRBD1
abundance: many
j_gene: TRBJ1-5
v_gene: TRBV19
CDR3nt: TGTGCCAGTAATCTTGGACAGGGGGCGAGTCAGCCCCAGCATTTT
CDR3aa: CASNLGQGASQPQHF

d_gene: NA
abundance: NA
j_gene: TRBJ1-5
v_gene: TRBV18
CDR3nt: TGTGCCAGCTCATCTAAGACTAATCAGCCCCAGCATTTT
CDR3aa: CASSSKTNQPQHF

d_gene: NA
abundance: many
j_gene: TRBJ1-1
v_gene: TRBV20-1
CDR3nt: TGCAGTGCTAGAGACCCCGGGGTTCTTAATGAAGCTTTCTTT
CDR3aa: CSARDPGVLNEAFF

d_gene: NA
abundance: NA
j_gene: TRBJ1-4
v_gene: TRBV25-1
CDR3nt: TGTGCCAGCACAGGGGACACGTGGGGCGAAAAACTGTTTTTT
CDR3aa: CASTGDTWGEKLFF

d_gene: NA
abundance: many
j_gene: TRBJ1-4
v_gene: TRBV19
CDR3nt: TGTGCCAGTAGTGCGGACAGAGGTCGTGAAAAACTGTTTTTT
CDR3aa: CASSADRGREKLFF

d_gene: NA
abundance: many
j_gene: TRBJ1-5
v_gene: TRBV12-3/TRBV12-4
CDR3nt: TGTGCCAGCAGGTCCGACACAATCAATCAGCCCCAGCATTTT
CDR3aa: CASRSDTINQPQHF

d_gene: TRBD1
abundance: many
j_gene: TRBJ2-7
v_gene: TRBV13
CDR3nt: TGTGCCAGCAGCTTATATCCCCGGACAGGGATAGGGTACGAGCAGTACTTC
CDR3aa: CASSLYPRTGIGYEQYF

d_gene: NA
abundance: few
j_gene: TRBJ1-3
v_gene: TRBV6-5
CDR3nt: TGTGCCAGCAGTTACTCGATGTCGACATTGGGAAACACCATATATTTT
CDR3aa: CASSYSMSTLGNTIYF

d_gene: TRBD1
abundance: few
j_gene: TRBJ1-6
v_gene: TRBV24-1
CDR3nt: TGTGCCACCAGTGATTTATGGACAGGGCGCTATAATTCACCCCTCCACTTT
CDR3aa: CATSDLWTGRYNSPLHF

d_gene: NA
abundance: NA
j_gene: TRBJ2-7
v_gene: TRBV2
CDR3nt: TGTGCCAGCATTGAGGGCCCCTACGAGCAGTACTTC
CDR3aa: CASIEGPYEQYF

d_gene: NA
abundance: NA
j_gene: TRBJ1-1
v_gene: TRBV29-1
CDR3nt: TGCAGCGTTGTCTTAAGGAGATACACTGAAGCTTTCTTT
CDR3aa: CSVVLRRYTEAFF

d_gene: NA
abundance: many
j_gene: TRBJ2-1
v_gene: TRBV5-1
CDR3nt: TGCGCCAGCAGCCCCCCGTGGGCCACATACAATGAGCAGTTCTTC
CDR3aa: CASSPPWATYNEQFF

d_gene: TRBD1
abundance: NA
j_gene: TRBJ2-3
v_gene: TRBV20-1
CDR3nt: TGCAGTTCTGAAGTCGGGACAGGTACAGATACGCAGTATTTT
CDR3aa: CSSEVGTGTDTQYF

d_gene: TRBD1
abundance: many
j_gene: TRBJ1-6
v_gene: TRBV7-8
CDR3nt: TGTGCCAGCAGCTTACTGACAGGGGAAACCTATAATTCACCCCTCCACTTT
CDR3aa: CASSLLTGETYNSPLHF

d_gene: TRBD2
abundance: many
j_gene: TRBJ2-7
v_gene: TRBV12-3/TRBV12-4
CDR3nt: TGTGCCAGCCGAGCCCGCGGGGGGACCTACGAGCAGTACTTC
CDR3aa: CASRARGGTYEQYF

d_gene: TRBD2
abundance: many
j_gene: TRBJ2-3
v_gene: TRBV4-1
CDR3nt: TGCGCCAGCAGCCAAAGCCCACTAGCGGGGGGGCAAGATACGCAGTATTTT
CDR3aa: CASSQSPLAGGQDTQYF

d_gene: NA
abundance: many
j_gene: TRBJ2-2
v_gene: TRBV7-6
CDR3nt: TGTGCCAGCAGCCCAGAGGGGGGGGCCCACACCGGGGAGCTGTTTTTT
CDR3aa: CASSPEGGAHTGELFF

d_gene: TRBD1
abundance: NA
j_gene: TRBJ1-2
v_gene: TRBV5-6
CDR3nt: TGTGCCAGCAGCCCTACCAGGGGGTCGCAGGGGTGGAACTATGGCTACACCTTC
CDR3aa: CASSPTRGSQGWNYGYTF

d_gene: TRBD2
abundance: many
j_gene: TRBJ2-2
v_gene: TRBV19
CDR3nt: TGTGCCAGTAGTATTAGGGGCCCAGCCAGCGGGGGGGCCACCGGGGAGCTGTTTTTT
CDR3aa: CASSIRGPASGGATGELFF

d_gene: NA
abundance: NA
j_gene: TRBJ2-7
v_gene: TRBV2
CDR3nt: TGTGCCAGCAGATGGGGCTCCTACGAGCAGTACTTC
CDR3aa: CASRWGSYEQYF

d_gene: NA
abundance: many
j_gene: TRBJ1-3
v_gene: TRBV6-1
CDR3nt: TGTGCCAGCAGTGAAAGGGTGGGCGGGGGCACCATATATTTT
CDR3aa: CASSERVGGGTIYF

d_gene: NA
abundance: NA
j_gene: TRBJ2-5
v_gene: TRBV19
CDR3nt: TGTGCCAGTAGTATGGGCCGGAAAGAGACCCTGAACTTC
CDR3aa: CASSMGRKETLNF

d_gene: NA
abundance: NA
j_gene: TRBJ2-7
v_gene: TRBV10-2
CDR3nt: TGCGCCAGCAGTGAGTCGAACAGGCTGGGCGAGCAGCACTTC
CDR3aa: CASSESNRLGEQHF

d_gene: NA
abundance: many
j_gene: TRBJ1-1
v_gene: TRBV10-2
CDR3nt: TGCGCCAGCAGTGGAGTGGAACAGCTGAACACTGAAGCTTTCTTT
CDR3aa: CASSGVEQLNTEAFF

d_gene: NA
abundance: many
j_gene: TRBJ1-2
v_gene: TRBV4-2
CDR3nt: TGTGCCAGCAGCCAACCTCCGGGACAAGGATATGGCTACACCTTC
CDR3aa: CASSQPPGQGYGYTF

d_gene: TRBD1
abundance: many
j_gene: TRBJ2-3
v_gene: TRBV6-1
CDR3nt: TGTGCCAGCTCCGGACAGGGAAGAGATACGCAGTATTTT
CDR3aa: CASSGQGRDTQYF

d_gene: NA
abundance: NA
j_gene: TRBJ1-4
v_gene: TRBV5-6
CDR3nt: TGTGCCAGCAGCTTGGTAGAGGAGGACAGTAGCGTTGAAAAACTGTTTTTT
CDR3aa: CASSLVEEDSSVEKLFF

d_gene: TRBD1
abundance: many
j_gene: TRBJ2-1
v_gene: TRBV15
CDR3nt: TGTGCCACCAGCAGAAGACAGGGGTCCTACAATGAGCAGTTCTTC
CDR3aa: CATSRRQGSYNEQFF

d_gene: TRBD1
abundance: many
j_gene: TRBJ1-1
v_gene: TRBV9
CDR3nt: TGTGCCAGCAGCCCCCGCGGGGAGGGGGCGATGAACACTGAAGCTTTCTTT
CDR3aa: CASSPRGEGAMNTEAFF

d_gene: NA
abundance: many
j_gene: TRBJ2-2
v_gene: TRBV10-3
CDR3nt: TGTGCCATCAGTGAGTACAAGAACACCGGGGAGCTGTTTTTT
CDR3aa: CAISEYKNTGELFF

d_gene: NA
abundance: few
j_gene: TRBJ1-3
v_gene: TRBV14
CDR3nt: TGTGCCAGCAGCCGATCCGGAAACACCATATATTTT
CDR3aa: CASSRSGNTIYF

d_gene: TRBD1
abundance: many
j_gene: TRBJ1-2
v_gene: TRBV4-2
CDR3nt: TGTGCCAGCAGCCACATAACAGGGGACGGTGGCTACACCTTC
CDR3aa: CASSHITGDGGYTF

d_gene: NA
abundance: NA
j_gene: TRBJ2-3
v_gene: TRBV7-8
CDR3nt: TGTGCCAGCAGCCCAGGAGGACAGTTCACCCTCACAGATACGCAGTATTTT
CDR3aa: CASSPGGQFTLTDTQYF

d_gene: TRBD2
abundance: many
j_gene: TRBJ2-1
v_gene: TRBV7-9
CDR3nt: TGTGCCAGCAGCCTGGGACTAGACACCTACAATGAGCAGTTCTTC
CDR3aa: CASSLGLDTYNEQFF

d_gene: NA
abundance: many
j_gene: TRBJ2-6
v_gene: TRBV5-1
CDR3nt: TGCGCCAGCAGTCCGGGGGCGAATGGGGCCAACGTCCTGACTTTC
CDR3aa: CASSPGANGANVLTF

d_gene: TRBD1
abundance: once
j_gene: TRBJ1-4
v_gene: TRBV7-9
CDR3nt: TGTGCCAGCAGCTCCCCAGGGGGCAATGAAAAACTGTTTTTT
CDR3aa: CASSSPGGNEKLFF

d_gene: NA
abundance: NA
j_gene: TRBJ1-2
v_gene: TRBV7-9
CDR3nt: TGTGCCAGCAGCTTACTTTTCAGGGATGGCTACACCTTC
CDR3aa: CASSLLFRDGYTF

d_gene: NA
abundance: many
j_gene: TRBJ1-1
v_gene: TRBV2
CDR3nt: TGTGCCATTCAACAGGGAAGGGACACTGAAGCTTTCTTT
CDR3aa: CAIQQGRDTEAFF

d_gene: TRBD1
abundance: NA
j_gene: TRBJ2-5
v_gene: TRBV6-1
CDR3nt: TGTGCCAGCAGGGATCCCGGGACAGGGGAAGTAGAGACCCAGTACTTC
CDR3aa: CASRDPGTGEVETQYF

d_gene: TRBD1
abundance: few
j_gene: TRBJ1-1
v_gene: TRBV3-1
CDR3nt: TGTGCCAGCAGCCAAATAGGACAGGGGAGCACTGAAGCTTTCTTT
CDR3aa: CASSQIGQGSTEAFF

d_gene: NA
abundance: NA
j_gene: TRBJ1-1
v_gene: TRBV5-8
CDR3nt: TGTGCCAGCACCCCCGATACGACTGAAGCTTTCTTT
CDR3aa: CASTPDTTEAFF